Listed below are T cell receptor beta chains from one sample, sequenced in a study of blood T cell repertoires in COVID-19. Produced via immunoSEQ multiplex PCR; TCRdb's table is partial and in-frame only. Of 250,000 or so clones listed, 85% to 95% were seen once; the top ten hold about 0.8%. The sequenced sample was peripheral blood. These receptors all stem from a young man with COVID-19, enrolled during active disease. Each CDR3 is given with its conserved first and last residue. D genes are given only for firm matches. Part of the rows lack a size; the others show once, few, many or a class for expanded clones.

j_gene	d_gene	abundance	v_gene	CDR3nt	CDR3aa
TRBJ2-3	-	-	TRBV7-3	TGTGCCAGCAGCTTAACTTTTGGGGGACATAGCACAGATACGCAGTATTTT	CASSLTFGGHSTDTQYF
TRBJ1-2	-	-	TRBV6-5	TGTGCCAGCACCACAGCTACAGGCCGGGACTATGGCTACACCTTC	CASTTATGRDYGYTF
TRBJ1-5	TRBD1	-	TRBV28	TGTGCCAGCAGTTCCCCGAGGACAGGGGACAATCAGCCCCAGCATTTT	CASSSPRTGDNQPQHF
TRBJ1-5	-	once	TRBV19	TGTGCCAGTTCAGGGGATAGTCAGCCCCAGCATTTT	CASSGDSQPQHF
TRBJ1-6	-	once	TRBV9	TGTGCCAGCAGCGTCGACAGTTTCAATTCACCCCTCCACTTT	CASSVDSFNSPLHF
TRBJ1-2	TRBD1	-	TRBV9	TGTGCCAGCAGCGTAGATGAAGGGGGCCTTGGCTACACCTTC	CASSVDEGGLGYTF
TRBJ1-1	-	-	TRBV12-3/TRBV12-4	TGTGCCAGCAGCTCCACAGGTAACACTGAAGCTTTCTTT	CASSSTGNTEAFF
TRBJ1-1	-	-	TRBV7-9	TGTGCCAGCAGCCCCAGGGTGTCGGGCGCCACTGAAGCTTTCTTT	CASSPRVSGATEAFF
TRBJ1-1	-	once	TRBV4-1	TGCGCCAGCAGCCAAGTGGCTCTGAACACTGAAGCTTTCTTT	CASSQVALNTEAFF
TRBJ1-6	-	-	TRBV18	TGTGCCAGCTCACCAAGGGGGTCAGGGGCGATGAATTCACCCCTCCACTTT	CASSPRGSGAMNSPLHF
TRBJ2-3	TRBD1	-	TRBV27	TGTGCCAGCAGTGCTCAGACAGGGTTGACAGATACGCAGTATTTT	CASSAQTGLTDTQYF
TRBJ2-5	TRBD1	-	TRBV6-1	TGTGCCAGCAGTGAACCGGACAGGGAGGTCGGGGAGACCCAGTACTTC	CASSEPDREVGETQYF
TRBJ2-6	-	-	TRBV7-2	TGTGCCAGCAGCTCACCGGGGTTTGGGGCCAACGTCCTGACTTTC	CASSSPGFGANVLTF
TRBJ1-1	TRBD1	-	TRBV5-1	TGCGCCAGCCGAAGACAGGGGGTGAACACTGAAGCTTTCTTT	CASRRQGVNTEAFF
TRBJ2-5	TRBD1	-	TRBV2	TGTGCCAGCAGGCCTAAACCACAGGGGAGAGAGACCCAGTACTTC	CASRPKPQGRETQYF
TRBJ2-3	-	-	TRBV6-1	TGTGCCAGCAGTGACCCCCATGTAGATACGCAGTATTTT	CASSDPHVDTQYF
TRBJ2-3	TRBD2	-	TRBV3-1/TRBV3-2	TGTGCCAGCAGCCAAGAGGGGAGCGGGGGAGGGGCAGATACGCAGTATTTT	CASSQEGSGGGADTQYF
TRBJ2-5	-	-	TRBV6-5	TGTGCCAGCAGTTACTCCGGGGGTATGGTGGAGACCCAGTACTTC	CASSYSGGMVETQYF
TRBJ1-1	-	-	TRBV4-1	TGCGCCAGCAGCCAACCTCTGGGGGGGATCACTGAAGCTTTCTTT	CASSQPLGGITEAFF
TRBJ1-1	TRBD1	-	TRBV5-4	TGTGCCAGCAGATCCCAGGGACAGATGGCTGAAGCTTTCTTT	CASRSQGQMAEAFF
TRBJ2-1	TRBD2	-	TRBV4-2	TGTGCCAGCAGCCAAGGATCGGGACTAGCGGGGGATTACAATGAGCAGTTCTTC	CASSQGSGLAGDYNEQFF
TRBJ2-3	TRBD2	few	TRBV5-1	TGCGCCAGCAGCTTGGCCCGTGGTAGCGGGGGGGTAGATACGCAGTATTTT	CASSLARGSGGVDTQYF
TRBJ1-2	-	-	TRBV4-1	TGCGCCAGCAGCCTCAGGGGCTATGGCTACACCTTC	CASSLRGYGYTF
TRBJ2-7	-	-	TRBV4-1	TGCGCCAGCAGCCAAGCGGGGGATGCCTACGAGCAGTACTTC	CASSQAGDAYEQYF
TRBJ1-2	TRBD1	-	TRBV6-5	TGTGCCAGCAGTTTCTCCCCACAGGGGACCGGTGGCTACACCTTC	CASSFSPQGTGGYTF
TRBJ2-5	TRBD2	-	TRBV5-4	TGTGCCAGCAGCGCTAGCGGGGGGGCGCAGGAGACCCAGTACTTC	CASSASGGAQETQYF
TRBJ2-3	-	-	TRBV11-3	TGTGCCAGCAGCTCAGCGGTCACAGATACGCAGTATTTT	CASSSAVTDTQYF
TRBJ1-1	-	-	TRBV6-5	TGTGCCAGCAGTTACTCGCGGGGGACTGAAGCTTTCTTT	CASSYSRGTEAFF
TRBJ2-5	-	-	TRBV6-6	TGTGCCAGCAGCCACGCCCTAGATCAAGAGACCCAGTACTTC	CASSHALDQETQYF
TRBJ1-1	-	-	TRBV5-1	TGCGCCAGCAGCTTGGCCCAACAGAACACTGAAGCTTTCTTT	CASSLAQQNTEAFF
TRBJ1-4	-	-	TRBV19	TGTGCCAGTAGTATTGATCGCAGTGAAAAACTGTTTTTT	CASSIDRSEKLFF
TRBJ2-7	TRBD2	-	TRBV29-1	TGCAGCCCCCCAAGGCGGGGGGGCTTCCTTTACGAGCAGTACTTC	CSPPRRGGFLYEQYF
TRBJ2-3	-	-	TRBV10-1	TGCGCCAGCAGTGGAATGGGGCCCTTAGATACGCAGTATTTT	CASSGMGPLDTQYF
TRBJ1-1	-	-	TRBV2	TGTGCCAGCACCGGACAGCCGCTGAACACTGAAGCTTTCTTT	CASTGQPLNTEAFF
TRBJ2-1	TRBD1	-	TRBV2	TGTGCCAGCAGTCCGGGTGGGCAGGGGGATTACAATGAGCAGTTCTTC	CASSPGGQGDYNEQFF